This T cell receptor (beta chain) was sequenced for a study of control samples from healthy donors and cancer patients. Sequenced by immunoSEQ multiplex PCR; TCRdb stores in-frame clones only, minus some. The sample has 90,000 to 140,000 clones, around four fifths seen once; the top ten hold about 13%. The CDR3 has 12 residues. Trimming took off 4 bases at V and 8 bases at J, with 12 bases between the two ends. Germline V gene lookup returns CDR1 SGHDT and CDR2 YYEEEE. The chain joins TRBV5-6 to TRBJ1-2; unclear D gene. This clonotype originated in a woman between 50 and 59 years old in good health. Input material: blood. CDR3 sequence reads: CASSPRFGGYTF. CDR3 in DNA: TGTGCCAGCAGCCCAAGGTTTGGCGGCTACACCTTC.